These 30 T cell receptor beta chains were sequenced from one sample in a study of blood T cell repertoires in COVID-19 (dated by TCRdb to about 2020). To prepare the library, the immunoSEQ multiplex PCR assay was applied. TCRdb obtained this table from immuneACCESS and retained in-frame rearrangements with V and J assigned. These tables miss some clones; where compared with another copy, unresolved V genes account for less than half of the shortfall, and the remainder is unexplained. Here the sample has more than 200,000 clones; under 95% occur a single time. The ten largest clones represent approximately 2% of the sample. Input material: PBMCs or T cells enriched from blood (not recorded which). The receptor set was obtained from a woman in her late teens or twenties who had recovered from COVID-19.

The chain recombines TRBV7-9 with TRBJ1-1, with 8 bases aligning to TRBD1. J lost 9 bases, V lost 5 bases, and 8 bases had no gene match. Germline CDR1 SEHNR, CDR2 FQNEAQ (reference sequence). The CDR3 has 13 amino acids. The CDR3 bases are TGTGCCAGCAGCCTCGTGACAGGGGAAAAAGCTTTCTTT. Translating it yields CASSLVTGEKAFF. The full variable domain, in which reference TRBV7-9 and TRBJ1-1 provide the parts outside the CDR3, is DTGVSQNPRHKITKRGQNVTFRCDPISEHNRLYWYRQTLGQGPEFLTYFQNEAQLEKSRLLSDRFSAERPKGSFSTLEIQRTEQGDSAMYLCASSLVTGEKAFFGQGTRLTVV.

The chain links TRBV7-2 to TRBJ2-3; TRBD2 agrees at 8 bases. Germline V gene lookup returns CDR1 SGHTA and CDR2 FQGNSA. This CDR3 is built from 16 residues. The junction had 12 bases not matched to a gene; V was cut back by 5 bases and J by 5 bases. The CDR3 DNA follows: TGTGCCAGCAGCGCCCAGGCGGGGACTAGGGTAGATACGCAGTATTTT. Protein sequence: CASSAQAGTRVDTQYF.

The rearrangement joins TRBV18 to TRBJ2-7; 9 nucleotides match TRBD2. V was pared by 2 bases and J by 6 bases, with 5 bases of the junction left unmatched. Per germline, CDR1 KGHSH and CDR2 LQKENI. There are 14 residues in the CDR3. Here the CDR3 reads CASSPGSSGTEQYF. The CDR3 DNA reads TGTGCCAGCTCACCAGGGTCTAGCGGGACCGAGCAGTACTTC.

This clone was seen more than once but under ten times. The V and J genes are TRBV5-4 and TRBJ2-2, with 7 bases lining up with TRBD1. The V gene's germline CDR1 is SGHNT and CDR2 YYREEE (reference sequence). Trimming took 6 bases from V and 6 from J; bases not matched to a gene: 8. The CDR3 contains 14 residues. CDR3 nucleotide sequence: TGTGCCAGCAACTCGAGGGGGCTGGCCGGGGAGCTGTTTTTT. This gives the protein CASNSRGLAGELFF.

The gene calls are TRBV7-9 and TRBJ2-6, with D maybe TRBD1 (5 bases). V was pared by 0 bases and J by 0 bases, with 9 bases between. Germline-derived CDR1 and CDR2 are SEHNR and FQNEAQ (reference sequence). The CDR3 covers 17 residues. The CDR3 region is CASSLARTNSGANVLTF. CDR3 sequence (DNA): TGTGCCAGCAGCTTAGCGAGGACAAACTCTGGGGCCAACGTCCTGACTTTC.

The chain uses TRBV7-3 and TRBJ1-5, with TRBD1 identical over 9 bases. The CDR3 loop spans 17 amino acids. V was clipped by 5 bases and J by 4 bases; unmatched bases: 12. Germline lookup yields CDR1 SGHTA and CDR2 FQGTGA. This CDR3 is CASSPNGGQGVNQPQHF. CDR3 sequence (DNA): TGTGCCAGCAGCCCGAATGGGGGACAGGGAGTAAATCAGCCCCAGCATTTT. Complete variable domain (other parts from reference TRBV7-3 and TRBJ1-5): GAGVSQTPSNKVTEKGKYVELRCDPISGHTALYWYRQSLGQGPEFLIYFQGTGAADDSGLPNDRFFAVRPEGSVSTLKIQRTERGDSAVYLCASSPNGGQGVNQPQHFGDGTRLSIL.

This chain connects TRBV9 to TRBJ1-4; D gene unclear. The CDR3 totals 15 residues. The V gene lost 3 bases and the J gene lost 0 bases, with 9 bases spanning the gap. The germline V gene has CDR1 SGDLS and CDR2 YYNGEE. The chain's CDR3 is CASSALSATNEKLFF. CDR3 nucleotides: TGTGCCAGCAGCGCGCTGAGTGCAACTAATGAAAAACTGTTTTTT.

The chain uses TRBV5-6 and TRBJ2-3, with D uncertain. The germline V and J ends were trimmed by 0 bases and 0 bases, with 11 bases remaining between them. CDR3 length: 16 amino acids. CDR1 and CDR2 from the germline V gene are SGHDT and YYEEEE. The CDR3 bases are TGTGCCAGCAGCTTGGGAGTGGAGTTTAGCACAGATACGCAGTATTTT. Translated: CASSLGVEFSTDTQYF.

The chain recombines TRBV6-4 with TRBJ2-3; TRBD2 matches at 9 bases. CDR3 length: 15 residues. Germline CDR1 and CDR2: MRHNA and SNTAGT. The J segment lost 1 base and the V segment lost 3 bases, leaving 2 bases of the junction unmatched. This CDR3 is CASSESSGGTDTQYF. In nucleotides, the CDR3 is TGTGCCAGCAGTGAATCTAGCGGGGGCACAGATACGCAGTATTTT.

V usage is TRBV10-3 and J usage is TRBJ2-7, with 11 bases identical to TRBD2. Germline V lookup: CDR1 ENHRY, CDR2 SYGVKD. V trimming: 3 bases; J trimming: 4 bases; junction bases outside the gene matches: 8. CDR3 length: 16 residues. Here the CDR3 DNA reads TGTGCCATCAGTGACCTAACTAGCGGGAGTACGTACGAGCAGTACTTC. This codes for CAISDLTSGSTYEQYF.

This chain links TRBV19 with TRBJ1-6; D remains unclear. This CDR3 comprises 15 residues. The germline V gene has CDR1 LNHDA and CDR2 SQIVND (reference sequence). V gave up 6 bases and J gave up 10 bases, with 19 bases separating them. The CDR3 nucleotides are TGTGCCAGTAGCCGAGGACGGCCCCCGGGATCACCCCTCCACTTT. Translating it yields CASSRGRPPGSPLHF.

The chain has TRBV9 and TRBJ1-2, with 7 bases that match TRBD1. The CDR3 has 14 amino acids. V lost 3 bases, J lost 6 bases, and 8 bases stayed unmatched. Per the germline V gene, CDR1 is SGDLS and CDR2 is YYNGEE. The CDR3 DNA reads as TGTGCCAGCAGCGCCCAACAGGGGTGGGATGGCTACACCTTC. It codes for CASSAQQGWDGYTF.

Concerning this clone itself: The junction shows a germline mismatch at one end, possibly a read error. The chain recombines TRBV15 with TRBJ2-5, with 7 bases fitting TRBD2. The CDR3 contains 17 residues. CDR1 is LNHNV, CDR2 YYDKDF, per germline (reference sequence). The CDR3 spells CATSRDKNPSGQETQYF. Written as DNA, the CDR3 is TGTGCCACCAGCCGAGACAAGAATCCTAGCGGCCAAGAGACCCAGTACTTC.

The chain is built from TRBV7-9 and TRBJ2-1; 12 positions agree with TRBD2. The CDR3 spans 19 residues. The germline V gene has CDR1 SEHNR and CDR2 FQNEAQ (reference sequence). V trimming: 0 bases; J trimming: 3 bases; junction bases outside the gene matches: 9. Written as DNA, the CDR3 is TGTGCCAGCAGCTTAGCGCGGCTAGCGGGAGGGTTCAACTACAATGAGCAGTTCTTC. Its translation: CASSLARLAGGFNYNEQFF.

The chain employs TRBV28 and TRBJ1-3; possibly TRBD1 for D (6 bases). Trimming stripped 5 bases from V and 0 bases from J, with 17 bases between. The CDR3 totals 17 residues. Germline V lookup: CDR1 MDHEN, CDR2 SYDVKM. The CDR3 DNA reads TGTGCCAGCAGTCCGGCTCGGACAGTTAGCTCTGGAAACACCATATATTTT. Translated, it gives CASSPARTVSSGNTIYF.

CDR3 DNA sequence: TGTGCCAGCAAGTCGGACTTTACAGATACGCAGTATTTT. Translation gives CASKSDFTDTQYF. This chain joins TRBV2 and TRBJ2-3; the D gene is possibly TRBD2 (5 bases). This CDR3 is built from 13 residues. Germline V gene sequence: CDR1 SNHLY, CDR2 FYNNEI. Trimming cost V 7 bases and J 3 bases, with 11 bases left between them.

The chain is built from TRBV7-2 and TRBJ1-1; the D is unclear. The germline CDR1 and CDR2 sequences are SGHTA and FQGNSA. The CDR3 totals 12 residues. V gave up 0 bases and J gave up 7 bases, with 6 bases separating them. This chain's CDR3 is CASSLARFEAFF. The CDR3 DNA reads as TGTGCCAGCAGCTTAGCCCGGTTTGAAGCTTTCTTT.

CDR3 amino acids: CATEKGDRAGQPQHF. The CDR3 nucleotides read TGTGCCACCGAAAAAGGCGACAGGGCTGGTCAGCCCCAGCATTTT. V is TRBV15 and J is TRBJ1-5; 7 bases match TRBD1. The CDR3 contains 15 residues. J lost 6 bases, V lost 8 bases, and 13 bases had no gene match. Germline V CDR1 and CDR2: LNHNV, YYDKDF (reference sequence).

The chain couples TRBV12-3 or TRBV12-4 to TRBJ1-4; no reliable D call. Trimming left V 1 base short and J 11 bases short, with 8 bases between. CDR3 length: 12 residues. CDR3 DNA sequence: TGTGCCAGCAGTTTAGGAGGATCTAAACTGTTTTTT. Protein sequence: CASSLGGSKLFF.

Comment on this clone: Other DNA sequences in the same sample also yield this CDR3. The chain uses TRBV18 and TRBJ1-1; 7 nucleotides align to TRBD1. Germline-derived CDR1 and CDR2 are KGHSH and LQKENI. V trimming: 4 bases; J trimming: 2 bases; junction bases outside the gene matches: 1. This CDR3 region has 13 residues. CDR3 DNA: TGTGCCAGCTCACGACAGGGCAACACTGAAGCTTTCTTT. Amino acid sequence: CASSRQGNTEAFF.

This chain's CDR3 is CASSGTGGDSGNTIYF. CDR3 DNA sequence: TGTGCCAGCAGCGGGACAGGGGGCGACTCTGGAAACACCATATATTTT. The rearrangement joins TRBV7-9 to TRBJ1-3; TRBD1 matches at 12 bases. CDR1 and CDR2 (germline): SEHNR, FQNEAQ (reference sequence). The CDR3 is 16 residues long. Trimming took 5 bases from V and 0 from J; bases not matched to a gene: 2.

The CDR3 reads CASSLARSDEQYF. The CDR3 DNA is TGTGCCAGCAGTTTAGCCAGGTCGGACGAGCAGTACTTC. The J gene is TRBJ2-7, the V gene TRBV28; D unclear. Per the germline V gene, CDR1 is MDHEN and CDR2 is SYDVKM. The CDR3 consists of 13 residues. With 2 bases removed from V and 5 bases from J, the gap between germline ends came to 10 bases.

This sequence joins TRBV6-5 and TRBJ1-5; 8 nucleotides match TRBD1. The CDR3 runs 15 residues. Germline V gene lookup returns CDR1 MNHEY and CDR2 SVGAGI. With 6 bases clipped from V and 3 bases from J, the junction kept 7 bases outside the gene matches. The CDR3 region has the DNA TGTGCCAGCAGGCACAGGGGACAGGTCAATCAGCCCCAGCATTTT. It codes for CASRHRGQVNQPQHF.

The chain combines TRBV5-4 with TRBJ2-7; D ambiguous. Germline lookup yields CDR1 SGHNT and CDR2 YYREEE (reference sequence). The CDR3 is 14 residues long. Trimming stripped 4 bases from V and 1 base from J, with 12 bases between. CDR3 DNA: TGTGCCAGCAGCCAAAGACTTGGTTCCTACGAGCAGTACTTC. Translating it yields CASSQRLGSYEQYF.

The chain couples TRBV6-1 to TRBJ2-1, with TRBD1 matching over 8 bases. Trimming took 0 bases from V and 7 from J; bases not matched to a gene: 8. The CDR3 is made up of 16 amino acids. Germline V gene sequence: CDR1 MNHNS, CDR2 SASEGT. The CDR3 nucleotides read TGTGCCAGCAGTGAAGCTTTTGGACAGGGTACAAATGAGCAGTTCTTC. As protein: CASSEAFGQGTNEQFF.

The chain carries TRBV5-5 and TRBJ2-5, with 10 bases fitting TRBD1. Trimming removed 1 base from V and 7 bases from J; junction bases left unmatched: 10. This CDR3 is 16 amino acids long. CDR1 and CDR2 from the germline V gene are SGHKS and YYEKEE (reference sequence). CDR3 nucleotides: TGTGCCAGCAGCTTGTCCTCCCGACAGGGGGCAGCGACCCAGTACTTC. This codes for CASSLSSRQGAATQYF.

The V gene is TRBV19, the J gene TRBJ1-2; D perhaps matches TRBD1 (5 bases). The germline V gene encodes CDR1 LNHDA and CDR2 SQIVND (reference sequence). V lost 5 bases and J lost 2, with 15 bases in between. The length of the CDR3 is 15 residues. In DNA, the CDR3 is TGTGCCAGTAGTGTCTGGACAATGAGGAACTATGGCTACACCTTC. The encoded protein is CASSVWTMRNYGYTF.

This chain joins TRBV9 and TRBJ2-2; D is perhaps TRBD1 (6 bases). Germline values: CDR1 SGDLS, CDR2 YYNGEE. Trimming removed 0 bases at V and 7 bases at J, with 19 bases between. The CDR3 spans 17 residues. The CDR3 DNA sequence: TGTGCCAGCAGCGTAGTAGGACAGAGCGTCCCCAGCGGGGAGCTGTTTTTT. The encoded protein is CASSVVGQSVPSGELFF.

The sample holds one count of this clone. This CDR3 is also generated by other DNA sequences in the sample. The chain couples TRBV18 to TRBJ1-1; 7 bases fit TRBD1. Trimming took 3 bases from V and 3 from J; bases not matched to a gene: 1. Germline-derived CDR1 and CDR2 are KGHSH and LQKENI. This CDR3 contains 13 residues. The CDR3 DNA is TGTGCCAGCTCACCCCAGGGGGACACTGAAGCTTTCTTT. Protein: CASSPQGDTEAFF.

This chain joins TRBV5-1 and TRBJ2-1, with D possibly being TRBD1 (5 bases). The CDR3 is 15 amino acids. CDR1 SGHRS and CDR2 YFSETQ come from the germline V gene. V gave up 7 bases and J gave up 4 bases, with 18 bases separating them. In DNA form, the CDR3 reads TGCGCCAGCCCCCCTGAAGTGGGGCCTTACAATGAGCAGTTCTTC. Its translation: CASPPEVGPYNEQFF.